This T cell receptor (beta chain) is from a study of cytomegalovirus exposure and HLA in healthy donors. The repertoire was sequenced with immunoSEQ multiplex PCR; TCRdb's copy has only in-frame clones and lacks some. The table includes approximately 280,000 clones, roughly 90% detected once. Broader study findings: About 180 TCR beta chains were listed as cytomegalovirus-associated. While the bulk of TCR sequences proved rare, some public TCRs turned up in many donors.

Comment on this clone: The antigen is unknown.

The donors were members of the validation cohort comprising approximately 120 subjects, separate from the roughly 670-subject first cohort. This CDR3 is 17 amino acids long. CDR1 and CDR2 from the germline V gene are WSHSY and SAAADI. The V gene end was trimmed by 1 base and the J gene end by 0 bases; junction bases not matched to a gene: 3. The sequence derives from a woman aged 18-29 years in good health and CMV-seronegative. V gene TRBV10-2 combines with J gene TRBJ2-2; 9 nucleotides match TRBD2. The sample was PBMCs. CDR3: CASSEFTSGPNTGELFF. CDR3 DNA sequence: TGCGCCAGCAGTGAGTTCACTAGCGGGCCGAACACCGGGGAGCTGTTTTTT.